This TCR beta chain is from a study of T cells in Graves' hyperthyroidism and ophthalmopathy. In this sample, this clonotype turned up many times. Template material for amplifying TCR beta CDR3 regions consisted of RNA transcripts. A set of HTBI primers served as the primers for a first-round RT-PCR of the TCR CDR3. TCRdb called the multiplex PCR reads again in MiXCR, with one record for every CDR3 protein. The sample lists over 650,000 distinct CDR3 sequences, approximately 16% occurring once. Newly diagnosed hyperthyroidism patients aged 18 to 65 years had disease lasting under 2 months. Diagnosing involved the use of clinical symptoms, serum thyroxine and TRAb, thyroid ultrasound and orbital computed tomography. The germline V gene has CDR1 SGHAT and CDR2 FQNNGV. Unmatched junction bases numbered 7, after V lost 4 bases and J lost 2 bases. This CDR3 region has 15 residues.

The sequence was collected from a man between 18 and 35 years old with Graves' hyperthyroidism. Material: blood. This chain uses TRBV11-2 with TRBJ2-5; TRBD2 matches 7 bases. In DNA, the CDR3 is TGTGCCAGCAGCTCAAGCGGGATGGGACAAGAGACCCAGTACTTC. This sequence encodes CASSSSGMGQETQYF.